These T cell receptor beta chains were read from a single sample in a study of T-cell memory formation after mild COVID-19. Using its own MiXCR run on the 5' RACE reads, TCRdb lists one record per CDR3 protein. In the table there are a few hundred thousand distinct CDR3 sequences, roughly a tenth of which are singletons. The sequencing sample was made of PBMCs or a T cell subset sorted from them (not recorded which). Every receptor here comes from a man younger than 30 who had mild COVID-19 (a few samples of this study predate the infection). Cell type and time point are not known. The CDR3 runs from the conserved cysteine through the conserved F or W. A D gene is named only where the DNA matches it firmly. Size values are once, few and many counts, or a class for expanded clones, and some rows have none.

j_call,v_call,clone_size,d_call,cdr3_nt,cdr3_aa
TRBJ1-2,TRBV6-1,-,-,TGTGCCAGCAGTGAATCTGGGACGGTTGGCTACACCTTC,CASSESGTVGYTF
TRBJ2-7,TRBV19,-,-,TGTGCCAGTAGTCCACCCTCGGCAGTTCAGTACTTC,CASSPPSAVQYF
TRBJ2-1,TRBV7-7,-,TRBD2,TGTGCCAGCAGCTTAGAGTCCCTAGCGGCGGGCAATGAGCAGTTCTTC,CASSLESLAAGNEQFF
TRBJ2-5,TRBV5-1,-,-,TGCGCCAGCAGCTTACAGGAGTACCAAGAGACCCAGTACTTC,CASSLQEYQETQYF
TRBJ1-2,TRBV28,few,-,TGTGCCAGCAGTCTCTCACAGGGAAATGGCTACACCTTC,CASSLSQGNGYTF
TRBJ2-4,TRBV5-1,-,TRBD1,TGCGCCAGCAGCTTGGAGGGGCAGGGGGACGTTCAGTACTTC,CASSLEGQGDVQYF
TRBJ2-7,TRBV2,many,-,TGTGCCAGCAGTCAAGAGCCCCAGAGCTCCTACGAGCAGTACTTC,CASSQEPQSSYEQYF
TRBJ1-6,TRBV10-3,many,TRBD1,TGTGCCATCCGACAGGGGGATTCACCCCTCCACTTT,CAIRQGDSPLHF
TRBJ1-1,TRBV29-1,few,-,TGCAGCGTGACCACGACGGTGAACACTGAAGCTTTCTTT,CSVTTTVNTEAFF
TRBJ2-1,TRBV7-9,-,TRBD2,TGTGCCAGCGACTACCTGTTAGTAGCGGGGGGGCCAAGGAATGAGCAGTTCTTC,CASDYLLVAGGPRNEQFF
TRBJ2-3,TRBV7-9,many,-,TGTGCCAGCAGCACATCTAGCACAGATACGCAGTATTTT,CASSTSSTDTQYF
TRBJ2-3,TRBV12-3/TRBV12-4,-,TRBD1,TGTGCCAGCAGTCTCCCCCGGGGGACAGGGGGTACAGATACGCAGTATTTT,CASSLPRGTGGTDTQYF
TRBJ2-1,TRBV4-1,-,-,TGCGCCAGCAGCCAAACCGTGGGGGGCGGGACTGAGCAGTTCTTC,CASSQTVGGGTEQFF
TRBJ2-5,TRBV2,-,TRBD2,TGTGCCAGCAGAGCGACTAGCGGAGAGACCCAGTACTTC,CASRATSGETQYF
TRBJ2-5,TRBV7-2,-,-,TGTGCCAGCAGCTCACCCTGGACAGAGCCGCGCGTAGAGACCCAGTACTTC,CASSSPWTEPRVETQYF
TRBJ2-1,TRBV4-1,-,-,TGCGCCAGCAGCCAGACCGGGGCGAGCTCCTACAATGAGCAGTTCTTC,CASSQTGASSYNEQFF
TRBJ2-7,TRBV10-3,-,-,TGTGCCATCAGTGAGCAGGCTAAGACCTACGAGCAGTACTTC,CAISEQAKTYEQYF
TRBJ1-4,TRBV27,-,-,TGTGCCAGCAGTCCGGAGGGCGGAAATGAAAAACTGTTTTTT,CASSPEGGNEKLFF
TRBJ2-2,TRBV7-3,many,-,TGTGCCAGCAGCCCCGGGGGAAACACCGGGGAGCTGTTTTTT,CASSPGGNTGELFF
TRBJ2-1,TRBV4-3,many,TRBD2,TGCGCCAGCAGCCAAGGGGTAGCGGGGGGGTACAATGAGCAGTTCTTC,CASSQGVAGGYNEQFF
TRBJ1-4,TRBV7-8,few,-,TGTGCCAGCAGCTTAGTGTCCGGGACACGGAATGAAAAACTGTTTTTT,CASSLVSGTRNEKLFF
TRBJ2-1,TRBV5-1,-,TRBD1,TGCGCCAGCAGCTTGGTACAGGGGGTCTACAATGAGCAGTTCTTC,CASSLVQGVYNEQFF
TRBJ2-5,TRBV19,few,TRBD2,TGTGCCAGTAGTGCGACGGGACTAGAGGGGACCCAGTACTTC,CASSATGLEGTQYF
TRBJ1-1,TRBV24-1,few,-,TGTGCCACCAGTGATTTGCAGGGCAGAGAAGCTTTCTTT,CATSDLQGREAFF
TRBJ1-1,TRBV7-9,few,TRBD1,TGTGCCAGCAGCACAGGGGCCCCTGAAGCTTTCTTT,CASSTGAPEAFF
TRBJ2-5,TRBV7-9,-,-,TGTGCCAGCAGCCTTGGGAGGACGGAGGATGGGACCCAGTACTTC,CASSLGRTEDGTQYF
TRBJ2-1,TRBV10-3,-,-,TGTGCCATCCGAACTACGGACAGCCTCTACAATGAGCAGTTCTTC,CAIRTTDSLYNEQFF
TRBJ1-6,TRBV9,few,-,TGTGCCAGCAGCGTAGAGTCTGGGGGCTATAATTCACCCCTCCACTTT,CASSVESGGYNSPLHF
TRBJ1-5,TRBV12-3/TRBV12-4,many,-,TGTGCCAGCAGTTCAGAAAATACCAATCAGCCCCAGCATTTT,CASSSENTNQPQHF
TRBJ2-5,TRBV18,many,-,TGTGCCAGCTCACCGCGTGGGGGAGAGACCCAGTACTTC,CASSPRGGETQYF
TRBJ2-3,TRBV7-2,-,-,TGTGCCAGCAGTAGTTTAGGAGGGGACACAGATACGCAGTATTTT,CASSSLGGDTDTQYF
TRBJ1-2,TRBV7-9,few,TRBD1,TGTGCCAGCAGCCAGGGACGGGACAGTGGCTACACCTTC,CASSQGRDSGYTF
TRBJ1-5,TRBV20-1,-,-,TGCAGTGCAACGCCCCTCGGGGACAGCAATCAGCCCCAGCATTTT,CSATPLGDSNQPQHF
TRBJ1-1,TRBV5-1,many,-,TGCGCCAGCAGCTTGGTAGGGGGGAGTGAAGCTTTCTTT,CASSLVGGSEAFF
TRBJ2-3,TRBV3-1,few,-,TGTGCCAGCAGCCCCAAGTGGTCGACAGATACGCAGTATTTT,CASSPKWSTDTQYF